This T cell receptor (beta chain) was observed in a study of response to subunit inactivated influenza vaccine. Findings and caveats of the study: There was a suggestion from the authors that each seasonal influenza vaccination recruits few new T cells.

In this sample, this clonotype turned up many times. The antigen is undetermined. Via MiXCR, TCRdb re-called the RT-PCR reads, giving one row per CDR3 protein. Here the sample spans 540,000 or so distinct CDR3 sequences, 13% being singletons. Trimming stripped 6 bases from V and 2 bases from J, with 15 bases between. Germline V lookup: CDR1 DFQATT, CDR2 SNEGSKA (reference sequence). The CDR3 has 14 amino acids. V gene TRBV20-1 combines with J gene TRBJ2-3, with TRBD2 as a possible D gene (5 bases). The clonotype comes from a man aged 45-60 years who received an inactivated influenza vaccine. The sequencing used PBMCs from blood, collected 35 to 45 days after vaccination. CDR3 protein: CSATKGGPTDTQYF. CDR3 DNA sequence: TGCAGTGCCACAAAGGGCGGGCCCACAGATACGCAGTATTTT.